One sample yielded the 18 T cell receptor beta chains listed below, sequenced in a study of monozygotic twins with inflammatory bowel disease. TCRdb re-called the 5' RACE reads and shows each CDR3 protein once, DNA omitted. In all, the sample yields more than 300,000 distinct CDR3 sequences. Specimen: blood. The receptors come from a human donor with ulcerative colitis or Crohn's disease, or a healthy co-twin of an affected twin (not recorded which).

The CDR3 spells CASSQAPGVAGVLGTDTQYF. The rearrangement joins TRBV4-3 to TRBJ2-3; TCRdb reports TRBD2, a call that lacks DNA to check it against. Germline CDR1 reads LGHNA; CDR2 reads YSLEER. The length of the CDR3 is 20 residues.

The chain has TRBV24-1 and TRBJ2-7; the TRBD2 assignment by TCRdb is unverifiable without DNA. Germline CDR1 reads KGHDR; CDR2 reads SFDVKD. This CDR3 has 15 residues. CDR3 sequence: CATSDSGRSSYEQYF.

CDR3 in amino acids: CSARDTSAETQYF. The chain joins TRBV20-1 to TRBJ2-5. Germline CDR1 is DFQATT and CDR2 is SNEGSKA (reference sequence). This CDR3 region has 13 residues.

V usage is TRBV12-3 or TRBV12-4 and J usage is TRBJ1-4. This CDR3 contains 11 residues. CDR3 sequence reads: CASSTYEKLFF.

This chain uses TRBV11-1 with TRBJ2-6; the D call of TRBD1 rests on TCRdb alone, since no DNA is present to check it. Per germline, CDR1 SGHAT and CDR2 FQDESV (reference sequence). The CDR3 runs 18 residues. CDR3 region: CASRQLVQGANGANVLTF.

The V call is TRBV7-9, the J call TRBJ1-1; checking the TCRdb D call of TRBD1 is not possible without DNA. The CDR3 runs to 13 residues. Germline CDR1 is SEHNR and CDR2 is FQNEAQ (reference sequence). CDR3 sequence reads: CASSLDPGEEAFF.

The rearrangement links TRBV27 to TRBJ2-3; absent DNA, TCRdb's TRBD2 call cannot be checked. Germline CDR1 and CDR2: MNHEY and SMNVEV (reference sequence). The CDR3 totals 12 residues. The CDR3 sequence: CASSPPGGKEYF.

The chain uses TRBV11-3 and TRBJ2-2; the D call of TRBD1 rests on TCRdb alone, since no DNA is present to check it. Germline V gives CDR1 SGHNT, CDR2 YENEEA. CDR3 length: 17 amino acids. The CDR3 loop is CASSLDHRGLRAGELFF.

V and J are TRBV28 and TRBJ2-5; the TRBD1 assignment by TCRdb is unverifiable without DNA. The CDR3 length is 14 residues. Germline CDR1 and CDR2: MDHEN and SYDVKM. CDR3: CASRQDHGGETQYF.

CDR3 amino acids: CASSPSGGAYNEQFF. The chain joins TRBV6-1 to TRBJ2-1; TCRdb's assignment of TRBD2 cannot be checked, as there is no DNA. The CDR3 is 15 residues long. The germline CDR1 and CDR2 sequences are MNHNS and SASEGT.

V is TRBV20-1 and J is TRBJ1-5; the TCRdb D gene call, TRBD1, has no DNA to confirm it. CDR1 and CDR2 (germline): DFQATT, SNEGSKA (reference sequence). The CDR3 is 15 amino acids. The CDR3 region is CSATTTGMSNQPQHF.

The CDR3 loop is CASSFGRGLNEQYF. This chain joins TRBV12-3 or TRBV12-4 and TRBJ2-7; TCRdb designates TRBD1, a call that cannot be tested without DNA. The CDR3 totals 14 residues.

The chain is built from TRBV7-3 and TRBJ2-3; TCRdb's assignment of TRBD1 cannot be checked, as there is no DNA. The CDR3 covers 14 residues. Germline assignment: CDR1 SGHTA and CDR2 FQGTGA. The CDR3 loop reads CASSFGTTTDTQYF. Based on the CDR3 plus reference TRBV7-3 and TRBJ2-3, the full variable domain is GAGVSQTPSNKVTEKGKYVELRCDPISGHTALYWYRQSLGQGPEFLIYFQGTGAADDSGLPNDRFFAVRPEGSVSTLKIQRTERGDSAVYLCASSFGTTTDTQYFGPGTRLTVL.

CDR3: CASSVYTTEAFF. The rearrangement uses TRBV7-2 and TRBJ1-1. The CDR3 covers 12 residues. Germline V gene lookup returns CDR1 SGHTA and CDR2 FQGNSA.

V usage is TRBV19 and J usage is TRBJ1-5; TCRdb returns TRBD1, unconfirmable since there is no DNA. Germline CDR1 LNHDA, CDR2 SQIVND (reference sequence). This CDR3 contains 17 residues. The chain's CDR3 is CASSIPVDRNWNQPQHF.

The CDR3 here is CASSPGQGHGYTF. The gene calls are TRBV7-2 and TRBJ1-2; absent DNA, TCRdb's TRBD1 call cannot be checked. The CDR3 runs to 13 residues. CDR1 and CDR2 (germline): SGHTA, FQGNSA.

The chain has TRBV18 and TRBJ2-7; TCRdb calls TRBD1, which cannot be checked without DNA. Germline lookup yields CDR1 KGHSH and CDR2 LQKENI. CDR3 size: 15 residues. The CDR3 sequence is CASSPKGALTYEQYF.

Here the CDR3 reads CSVEDYRVGAGELFF. The chain couples TRBV29-1 to TRBJ2-2; TCRdb indicates TRBD1, and absent DNA this call remains unverified. CDR3 size: 15 residues. Germline CDR1 is SQVTM and CDR2 is ANQGSEA.